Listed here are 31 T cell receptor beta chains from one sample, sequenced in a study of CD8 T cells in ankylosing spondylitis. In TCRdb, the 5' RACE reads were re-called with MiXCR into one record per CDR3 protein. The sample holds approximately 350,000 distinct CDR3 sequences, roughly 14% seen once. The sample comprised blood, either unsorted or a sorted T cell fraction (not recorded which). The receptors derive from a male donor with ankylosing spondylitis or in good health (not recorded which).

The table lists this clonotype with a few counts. The CDR3: CASSGGTSGGEYF. DNA for the CDR3: TGCGCCAGCAGCGGGGGGACTAGCGGAGGGGAGTACTTC. The chain is built from TRBV5-1 and TRBJ2-7; 11 bases match TRBD2. With V trimmed by 4 bases and J by 11 bases, 8 bases remained unmatched. Germline V gene data show CDR1 as SGHRS and CDR2 as YFSETQ. The length of the CDR3 is 13 residues.

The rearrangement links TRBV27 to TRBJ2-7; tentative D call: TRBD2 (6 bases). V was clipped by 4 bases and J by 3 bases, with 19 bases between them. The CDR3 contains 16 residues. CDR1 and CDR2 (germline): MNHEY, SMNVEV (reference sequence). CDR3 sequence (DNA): TGTGCCAGCAGTTGGGATAGGGCTAGCGTATACTACGAGCAGTACTTC. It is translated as CASSWDRASVYYEQYF.

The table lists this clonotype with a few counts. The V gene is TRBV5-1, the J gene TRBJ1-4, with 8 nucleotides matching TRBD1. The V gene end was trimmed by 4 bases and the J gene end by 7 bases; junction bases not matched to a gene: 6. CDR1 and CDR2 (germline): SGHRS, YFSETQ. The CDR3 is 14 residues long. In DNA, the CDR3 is TGCGCCAGCAGCCAGACAGGGGAGGGTGAAAAACTGTTTTTT. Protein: CASSQTGEGEKLFF.

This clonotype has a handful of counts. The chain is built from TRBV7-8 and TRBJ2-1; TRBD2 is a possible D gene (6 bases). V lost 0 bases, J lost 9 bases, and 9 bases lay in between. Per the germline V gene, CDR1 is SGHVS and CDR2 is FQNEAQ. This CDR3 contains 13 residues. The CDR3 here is CASSLAGTLEQFF. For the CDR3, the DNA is TGTGCCAGCAGCTTAGCGGGGACTCTTGAGCAGTTCTTC.

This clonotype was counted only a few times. CDR3 loop: CASRDSGASTDTQYF. Here the CDR3 DNA reads TGCGCCAGCAGGGATAGCGGGGCTAGCACAGATACGCAGTATTTT. The chain joins TRBV10-2 to TRBJ2-3; 8 bases are shared with TRBD2. V lost 6 bases, J lost 0 bases, and 5 bases stayed unmatched. The CDR3 runs to 15 residues. CDR1 WSHSY and CDR2 SAAADI come from the germline V gene.

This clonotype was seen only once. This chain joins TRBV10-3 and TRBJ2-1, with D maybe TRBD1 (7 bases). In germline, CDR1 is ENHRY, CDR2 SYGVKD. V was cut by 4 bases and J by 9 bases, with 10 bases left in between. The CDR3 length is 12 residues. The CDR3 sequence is CAISGGDSEQFF. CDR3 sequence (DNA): TGTGCCATCAGTGGGGGGGACAGTGAGCAGTTCTTC.

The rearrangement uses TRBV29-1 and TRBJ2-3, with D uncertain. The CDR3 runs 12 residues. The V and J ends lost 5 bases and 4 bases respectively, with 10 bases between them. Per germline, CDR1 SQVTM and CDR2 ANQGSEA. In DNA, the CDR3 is TGCAGCGTTCTACATTCCCCAGATACGCAGTATTTT. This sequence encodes CSVLHSPDTQYF.

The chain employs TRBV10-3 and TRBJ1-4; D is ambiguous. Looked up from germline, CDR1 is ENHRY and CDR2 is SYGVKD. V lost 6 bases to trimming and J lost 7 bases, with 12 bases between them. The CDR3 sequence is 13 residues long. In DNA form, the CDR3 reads TGTGCCATCAGACAGCCCTTGGTTGAAAAACTGTTTTTT. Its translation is CAIRQPLVEKLFF.

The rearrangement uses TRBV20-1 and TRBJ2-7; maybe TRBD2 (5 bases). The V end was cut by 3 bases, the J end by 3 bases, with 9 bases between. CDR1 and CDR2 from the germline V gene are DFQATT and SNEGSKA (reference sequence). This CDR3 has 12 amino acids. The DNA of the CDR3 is TGCAGTGCTAGGACTGGAGGCTACGAGCAGTACTTC. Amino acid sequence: CSARTGGYEQYF.

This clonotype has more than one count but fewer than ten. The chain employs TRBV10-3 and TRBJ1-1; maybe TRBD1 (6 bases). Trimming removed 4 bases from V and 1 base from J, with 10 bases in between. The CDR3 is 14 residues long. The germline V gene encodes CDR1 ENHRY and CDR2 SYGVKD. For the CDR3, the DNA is TGTGCCATCAGTGGATGGGACAAGAACACTGAAGCTTTCTTT. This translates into CAISGWDKNTEAFF.

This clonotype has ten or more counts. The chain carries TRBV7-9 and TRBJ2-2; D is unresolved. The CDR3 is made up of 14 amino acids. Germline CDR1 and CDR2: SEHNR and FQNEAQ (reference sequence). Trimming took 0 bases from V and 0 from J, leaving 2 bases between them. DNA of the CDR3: TGTGCCAGCAGCTTAGCCGCGAACACCGGGGAGCTGTTTTTT. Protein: CASSLAANTGELFF. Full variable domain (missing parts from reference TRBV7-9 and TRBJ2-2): DTGVSQNPRHKITKRGQNVTFRCDPISEHNRLYWYRQTLGQGPEFLTYFQNEAQLEKSRLLSDRFSAERPKGSFSTLEIQRTEQGDSAMYLCASSLAANTGELFFGEGSRLTVL.

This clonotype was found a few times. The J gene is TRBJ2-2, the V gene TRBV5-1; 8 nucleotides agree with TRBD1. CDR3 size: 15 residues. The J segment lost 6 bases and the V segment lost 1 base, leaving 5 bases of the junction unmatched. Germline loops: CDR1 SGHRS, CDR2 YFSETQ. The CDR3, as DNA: TGCGCCAGCAGCTTGAGCAGGGGGCGATCCGGGGAGCTGTTTTTT. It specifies CASSLSRGRSGELFF.

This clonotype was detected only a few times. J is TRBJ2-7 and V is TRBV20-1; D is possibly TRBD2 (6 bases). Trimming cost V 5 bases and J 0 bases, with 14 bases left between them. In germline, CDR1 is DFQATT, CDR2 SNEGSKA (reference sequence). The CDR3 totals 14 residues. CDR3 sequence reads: CSAARLGLSYEQYF. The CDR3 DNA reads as TGCAGTGCTGCCCGACTAGGACTCTCCTACGAGCAGTACTTC.

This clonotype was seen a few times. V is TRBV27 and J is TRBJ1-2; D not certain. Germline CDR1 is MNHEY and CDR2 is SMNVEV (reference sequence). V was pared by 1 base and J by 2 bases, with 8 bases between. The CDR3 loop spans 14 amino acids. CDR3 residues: CASSLWSGNYGYTF. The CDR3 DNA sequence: TGTGCCAGCAGTTTATGGTCCGGAAACTATGGCTACACCTTC.

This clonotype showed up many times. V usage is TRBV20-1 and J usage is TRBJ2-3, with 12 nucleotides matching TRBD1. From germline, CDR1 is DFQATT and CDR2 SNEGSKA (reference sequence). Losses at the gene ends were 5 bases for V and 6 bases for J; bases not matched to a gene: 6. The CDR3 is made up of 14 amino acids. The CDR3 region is CSAGTGGLWDTQYF. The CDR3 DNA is TGCAGTGCTGGGACAGGGGGCCTTTGGGATACGCAGTATTTT.

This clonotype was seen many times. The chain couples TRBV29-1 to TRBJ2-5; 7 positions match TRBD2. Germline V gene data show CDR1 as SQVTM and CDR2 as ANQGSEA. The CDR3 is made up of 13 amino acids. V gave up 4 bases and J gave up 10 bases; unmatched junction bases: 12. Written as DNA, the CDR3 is TGCAGCGTTGTCCGGGACTACGATTCGGACCAGTACTTC. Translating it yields CSVVRDYDSDQYF.

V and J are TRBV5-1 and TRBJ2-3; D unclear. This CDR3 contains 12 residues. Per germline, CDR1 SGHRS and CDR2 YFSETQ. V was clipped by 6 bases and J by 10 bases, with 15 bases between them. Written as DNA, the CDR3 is TGCGCCAGCACCCCCAGCCCTGGGGCGCAGTATTTT. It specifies CASTPSPGAQYF.

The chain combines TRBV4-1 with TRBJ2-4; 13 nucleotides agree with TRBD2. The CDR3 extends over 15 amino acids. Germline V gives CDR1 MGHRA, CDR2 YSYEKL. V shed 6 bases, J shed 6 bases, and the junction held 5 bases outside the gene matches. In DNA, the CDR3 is TGCGCCAGCAGATTACTAGCGGGGGGGGGAAACATTCAGTACTTC. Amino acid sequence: CASRLLAGGGNIQYF.

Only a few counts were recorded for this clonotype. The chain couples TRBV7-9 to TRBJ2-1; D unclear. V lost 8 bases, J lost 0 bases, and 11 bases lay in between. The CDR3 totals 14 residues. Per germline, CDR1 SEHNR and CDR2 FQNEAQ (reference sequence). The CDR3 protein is CASEPLSSYNEQFF. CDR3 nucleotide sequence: TGTGCCAGCGAACCTCTCAGCTCCTACAATGAGCAGTTCTTC.

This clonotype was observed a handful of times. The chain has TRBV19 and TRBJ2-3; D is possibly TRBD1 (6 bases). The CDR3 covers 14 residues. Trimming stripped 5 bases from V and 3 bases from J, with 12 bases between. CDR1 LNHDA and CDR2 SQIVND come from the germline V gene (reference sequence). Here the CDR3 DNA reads TGTGCCAGTAGTTCCAGGACAGTTACAGATACGCAGTATTTT. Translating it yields CASSSRTVTDTQYF.

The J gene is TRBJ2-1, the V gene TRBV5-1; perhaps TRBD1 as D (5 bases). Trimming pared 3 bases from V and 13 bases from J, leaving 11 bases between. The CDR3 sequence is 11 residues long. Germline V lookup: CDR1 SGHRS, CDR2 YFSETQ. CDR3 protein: CASSSQVSQFF. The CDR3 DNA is TGCGCCAGCAGCTCACAGGTCTCCCAGTTCTTC.

CDR3 amino acids: CASSQGGWDLYNEQFF. The DNA for the CDR3 is TGCGCCAGCAGCCAGGGTGGATGGGACCTCTACAATGAGCAGTTCTTC. The genes are TRBV4-1 and TRBJ2-1; D may be TRBD1 or TRBD2 (5 bases each). The V end was cut by 3 bases, the J end by 3 bases, with 15 bases between. The CDR3 loop spans 16 amino acids. Germline V gene lookup returns CDR1 MGHRA and CDR2 YSYEKL.

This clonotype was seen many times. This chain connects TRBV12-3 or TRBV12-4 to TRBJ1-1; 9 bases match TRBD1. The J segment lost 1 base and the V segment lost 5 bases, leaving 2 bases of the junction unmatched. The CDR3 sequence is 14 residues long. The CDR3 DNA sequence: TGTGCCAGCAGTACGGGACAGGGGAACACTGAAGCTTTCTTT. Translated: CASSTGQGNTEAFF.

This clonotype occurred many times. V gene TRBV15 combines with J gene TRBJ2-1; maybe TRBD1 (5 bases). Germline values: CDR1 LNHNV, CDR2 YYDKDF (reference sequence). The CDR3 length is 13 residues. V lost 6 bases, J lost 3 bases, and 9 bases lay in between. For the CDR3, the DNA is TGTGCCACCAGAACCGACAGCTACAATGAGCAGTTCTTC. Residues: CATRTDSYNEQFF.

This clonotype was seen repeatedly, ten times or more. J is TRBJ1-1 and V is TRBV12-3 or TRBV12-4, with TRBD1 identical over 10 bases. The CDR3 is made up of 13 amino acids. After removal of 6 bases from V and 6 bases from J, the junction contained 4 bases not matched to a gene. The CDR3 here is CASRGTGAAEAFF. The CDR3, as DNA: TGTGCCAGCAGGGGGACAGGGGCCGCTGAAGCTTTCTTT.

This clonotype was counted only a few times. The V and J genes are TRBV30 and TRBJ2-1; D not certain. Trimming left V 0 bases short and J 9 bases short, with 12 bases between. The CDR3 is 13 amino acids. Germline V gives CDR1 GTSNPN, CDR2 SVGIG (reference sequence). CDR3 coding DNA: TGTGCCTGGAGTGTACGTAACGGCGGTGAGCAGTTCTTC. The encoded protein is CAWSVRNGGEQFF.

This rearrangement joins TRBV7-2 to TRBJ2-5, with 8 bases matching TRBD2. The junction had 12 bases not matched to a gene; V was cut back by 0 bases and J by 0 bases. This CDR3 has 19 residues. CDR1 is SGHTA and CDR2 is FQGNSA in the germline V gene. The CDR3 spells CASSLARLRGALYQETQYF. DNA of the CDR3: TGTGCCAGCAGCTTAGCCAGGTTGCGGGGGGCGTTATACCAAGAGACCCAGTACTTC.

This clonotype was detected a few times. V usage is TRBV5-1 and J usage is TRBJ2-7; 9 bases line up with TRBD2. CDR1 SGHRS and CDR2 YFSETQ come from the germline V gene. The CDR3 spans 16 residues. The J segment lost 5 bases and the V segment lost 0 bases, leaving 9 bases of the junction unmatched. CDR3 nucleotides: TGCGCCAGCAGCTTGGTCCCAAGCGGGGGGAGGAACGAGCAGTACTTC. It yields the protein CASSLVPSGGRNEQYF.

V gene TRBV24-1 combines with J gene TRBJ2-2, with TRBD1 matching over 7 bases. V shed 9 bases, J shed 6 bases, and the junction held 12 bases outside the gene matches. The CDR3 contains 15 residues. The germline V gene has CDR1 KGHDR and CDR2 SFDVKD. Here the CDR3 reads CATGYTGAGAGELFF. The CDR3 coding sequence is TGTGCCACCGGATATACAGGGGCTGGGGCCGGGGAGCTGTTTTTT.

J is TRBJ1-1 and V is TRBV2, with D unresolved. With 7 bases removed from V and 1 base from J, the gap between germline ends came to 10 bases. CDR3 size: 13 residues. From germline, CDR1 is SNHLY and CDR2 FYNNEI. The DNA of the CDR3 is TGTGCCAGCACCCTGGACGGGAACACTGAAGCTTTCTTT. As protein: CASTLDGNTEAFF.

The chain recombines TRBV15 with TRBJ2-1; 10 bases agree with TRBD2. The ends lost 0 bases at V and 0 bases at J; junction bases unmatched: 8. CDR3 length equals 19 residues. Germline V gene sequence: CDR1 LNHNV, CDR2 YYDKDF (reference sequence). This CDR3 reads CATSRDGLAVMSSYNEQFF. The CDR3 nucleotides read TGTGCCACCAGCAGAGACGGACTAGCGGTCATGAGCTCCTACAATGAGCAGTTCTTC. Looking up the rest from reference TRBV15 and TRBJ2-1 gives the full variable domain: DAMVIQNPRYQVTQFGKPVTLSCSQTLNHNVMYWYQQKSSQAPKLLFHYYDKDFNNEADTPDNFQSRRPNTSFCFLDIRSPGLGDTAMYLCATSRDGLAVMSSYNEQFFGPGTRLTVL.